Shown below are 23 T cell receptor beta chains from a single sample sequenced in a study of blood T cell repertoires in COVID-19. Libraries were prepared by immunoSEQ multiplex PCR; TCRdb keeps only in-frame clonotypes and omits some of them. The sample has tens of thousands of clones; 80% to 90% are singletons. The specimen was peripheral blood. All receptors derive from a woman in her fifties or sixties with COVID-19, enrolled during active disease.

J is TRBJ2-7 and V is TRBV4-3; 7 bases are a match to TRBD2. Germline CDR1 is LGHNA and CDR2 is YSLEER. CDR3 length equals 15 residues. The V segment lost 0 bases and the J segment 2 bases; nucleotides outside the gene matches: 4. CDR3 nucleotide sequence: TGCGCCAGCAGCCAAGATAGAGGACTAGCCTACGAGCAGTACTTC. Its protein is CASSQDRGLAYEQYF.

The chain couples TRBV3-1 (or the pseudogene TRBV3-2) to TRBJ2-7, with 10 bases aligning to TRBD1. V shed 0 bases and J 3 bases; nucleotides not matched to a gene: 2. Germline V gene data show CDR1 as LGHDT and CDR2 as YNNKEL (reference sequence). The CDR3 has 15 residues. The CDR3 DNA is TGTGCCAGCAGCCAAGAAGGGACAGGGGACTACGAGCAGTACTTC. Its translation: CASSQEGTGDYEQYF.

The rearrangement uses TRBV29-1 and TRBJ2-2; 10 nucleotides match TRBD2. V lost 3 bases, J lost 3 bases, and 4 bases stayed unmatched. The CDR3 totals 15 residues. Germline V gene sequence: CDR1 SQVTM, CDR2 ANQGSEA. The CDR3 coding sequence is TGCAGCGTTGATAGCGGGAGGAGGGACACCGGGGAGCTGTTTTTT. Translation: CSVDSGRRDTGELFF.

The chain combines TRBV7-2 with TRBJ2-1; TRBD2 matches 11 bases. Trimming cost V 0 bases and J 9 bases; bases outside gene matches: 7. This CDR3 comprises 16 residues. Germline V gene sequence: CDR1 SGHTA, CDR2 FQGNSA. In nucleotides, the CDR3 is TGTGCCAGCAGCTTAGCGTCGTCTAGCGGGGGGTTTGAGCAGTTCTTC. As protein: CASSLASSSGGFEQFF. Full variable domain (remainder filled in from reference TRBV7-2 and TRBJ2-1): GAGVSQSPSNKVTEKGKDVELRCDPISGHTALYWYRQSLGQGLEFLIYFQGNSAPDKSGLPSDRFSAERTGGSVSTLTIQRTQQEDSAVYLCASSLASSSGGFEQFFGPGTRLTVL.

This chain links TRBV4-1 with TRBJ1-5; D might be TRBD1 (5 bases). Germline V gene lookup returns CDR1 MGHRA and CDR2 YSYEKL. Trimming removed 4 bases from V and 5 bases from J, with 9 bases in between. This CDR3 region has 13 residues. The CDR3 DNA is TGCGCCAGCAGCCGGTTAGGGGATCAGCCCCAGCATTTT. It specifies CASSRLGDQPQHF.

This clone came up a few times. The chain carries TRBV6-5 and TRBJ1-5; TRBD1 might be the D (5 bases). V was shortened by 6 bases and J by 0 bases, with 9 bases between the two germline ends. The CDR3 has 14 residues. Germline CDR1 MNHEY, CDR2 SVGAGI. The CDR3 nucleotides are TGTGCCAGCAGGCCTAGGGGTAGCAATCAGCCCCAGCATTTT. This translates into CASRPRGSNQPQHF.

This rearrangement joins TRBV4-3 to TRBJ1-1; D perhaps matches TRBD1 (6 bases). V was shortened by 8 bases and J by 1 base, with 14 bases between the two germline ends. CDR3 length: 14 residues. Per the germline V gene, CDR1 is LGHNA and CDR2 is YSLEER. DNA of the CDR3: TGCGCCAGCGGACAGATAGCCTGGAACACTGAAGCTTTCTTT. Protein: CASGQIAWNTEAFF.

The chain links TRBV29-1 to TRBJ1-1; D is unclear. The V end was cut by 7 bases, the J end by 0 bases, with 12 bases between. Germline-derived CDR1 and CDR2 are SQVTM and ANQGSEA. The CDR3 covers 13 residues. CDR3 in amino acids: CSALRSMNTEAFF. Written as DNA, the CDR3 is TGCAGCGCCCTCAGGTCCATGAACACTGAAGCTTTCTTT.

The CDR3 nucleotides read TGTGCCAGCAGTCTAGGAACACAGAACACTGAAGCTTTCTTT. Its translation: CASSLGTQNTEAFF. The rearrangement links TRBV6-5 to TRBJ1-1; D call uncertain. The CDR3 sequence is 14 residues long. Trimming removed 5 bases from V and 1 base from J, with 11 bases in between. Germline V gene data show CDR1 as MNHEY and CDR2 as SVGAGI.

The chain uses TRBV4-2 and TRBJ2-1; weak D call: TRBD2 (6 bases). The CDR3 length is 15 residues. Germline V gene lookup returns CDR1 LGHNA and CDR2 YNFKEQ. Trimming removed 1 base at V and 7 bases at J, with 14 bases between. The CDR3 nucleotides read TGTGCCAGCAGCCAAGGACTAGGACTGCTAAATGAGCAGTTCTTC. Translating it yields CASSQGLGLLNEQFF.

The chain joins TRBV7-9 to TRBJ2-2; D is perhaps TRBD2 (5 bases). The V gene's germline CDR1 is SEHNR and CDR2 FQNEAQ (reference sequence). CDR3 length: 12 amino acids. The V and J ends lost 1 base and 10 bases respectively, with 7 bases between them. Written as DNA, the CDR3 is TGTGCCAGCAGCTTAGGGGGAGAGGAGCTGTTTTTT. Its translation is CASSLGGEELFF.

The chain carries TRBV20-1 and TRBJ2-7, with 8 bases aligning to TRBD2. Per germline, CDR1 DFQATT and CDR2 SNEGSKA (reference sequence). The ends lost 3 bases at V and 4 bases at J; junction bases unmatched: 8. The CDR3 is 14 residues long. The DNA for the CDR3 is TGCAGTGCTAGTTTCCCAGCGGGGGCTTACGAGCAGTACTTC. Residues: CSASFPAGAYEQYF.

This clone has a handful of counts. The chain employs TRBV29-1 and TRBJ1-1; the D gene is possibly TRBD1 (5 bases). Germline values: CDR1 SQVTM, CDR2 ANQGSEA. CDR3 length equals 11 residues. V was trimmed by 2 bases and J by 11 bases, leaving 12 bases between them. CDR3 region: CSVEQGGSAFF. The CDR3 DNA reads as TGCAGCGTTGAACAGGGTGGGTCGGCTTTCTTT.

V usage is TRBV19 and J usage is TRBJ2-1, with 8 bases identical to TRBD2. Germline CDR1 reads LNHDA; CDR2 reads SQIVND (reference sequence). Unmatched junction bases numbered 12, after V lost 6 bases and J lost 5 bases. The CDR3 is 16 amino acids. CDR3 sequence: CASSTPGGLANNEQFF. The CDR3 DNA is TGTGCCAGTAGCACCCCCGGCGGACTAGCAAACAATGAGCAGTTCTTC.

The chain joins TRBV5-6 to TRBJ2-7; 7 bases are a match to TRBD2. Trimming took 1 base from V and 2 from J; bases not matched to a gene: 3. Germline V gene lookup returns CDR1 SGHDT and CDR2 YYEEEE. There are 14 residues in the CDR3. CDR3 sequence: CASSLTGGTYEQYF. Here the CDR3 DNA reads TGTGCCAGCAGCTTGACGGGGGGAACCTACGAGCAGTACTTC. The full variable domain, rest sourced from reference TRBV5-6 and TRBJ2-7, is DAGVTQSPTHLIKTRGQQVTLRCSPKSGHDTVSWYQQALGQGPQFIFQYYEEEERQRGNFPDRFSGHQFPNYSSELNVNALLLGDSALYLCASSLTGGTYEQYFGPGTRLTVT.

The chain has TRBV5-3 and TRBJ1-5, with D perhaps matching TRBD1 (6 bases). TRBV5-3 is classed as an ORF, of uncertain function. The CDR3 runs to 17 residues. The ends were cut back, 7 bases at V and 0 bases at J, with 20 bases in the middle. CDR3 amino acids: CARRWGPQPYSNQPQHF. For the CDR3, the DNA is TGTGCCAGACGGTGGGGGCCGCAGCCTTATAGCAATCAGCCCCAGCATTTT.

This chain links TRBV7-8 with TRBJ2-1, with 10 bases fitting TRBD2. The CDR3 runs to 16 residues. V was clipped by 5 bases and J by 7 bases; unmatched bases: 11. The V gene's germline CDR1 is SGHVS and CDR2 FQNEAQ. CDR3 region: CASSPRVAGGNNEQFF. The CDR3 coding sequence is TGTGCCAGCAGCCCCCGGGTAGCGGGGGGCAATAATGAGCAGTTCTTC.

This clone turned up a few times. The chain combines TRBV28 with TRBJ2-7; the match to TRBD1 covers 12 bases. The germline V gene has CDR1 MDHEN and CDR2 SYDVKM. Trimming cost V 4 bases and J 5 bases; bases outside gene matches: 6. The CDR3 sequence is 15 residues long. CDR3 coding DNA: TGTGCCAGCAGTTCTGGGACAGGGGGCTTCCACGAGCAGTACTTC. Translation: CASSSGTGGFHEQYF.

The chain employs TRBV7-8 and TRBJ2-1; TRBD2 is a possible D gene (5 bases). Trimming removed 1 base from V and 9 bases from J, with 16 bases in between. This CDR3 comprises 15 residues. CDR1 SGHVS and CDR2 FQNEAQ come from the germline V gene. CDR3 sequence (DNA): TGTGCCAGCAGCTTAGTCTATCGGGCCCGGGGTGAGCAGTTCTTC. Encoded protein: CASSLVYRARGEQFF.

The chain links TRBV5-8 to TRBJ2-2; 7 bases match TRBD1. This CDR3 has 16 residues. The V gene end was trimmed by 0 bases and the J gene end by 0 bases; junction bases not matched to a gene: 2. In germline, CDR1 is SGHTS, CDR2 YDEGEE. The CDR3 DNA is TGTGCCAGCAGCTTGGGGACAGGTTCGAACACCGGGGAGCTGTTTTTT. Protein sequence: CASSLGTGSNTGELFF.

The sample holds one count of this clone. CDR3 bases: TGTGCCAGCAGCTCAGCGGGGGGGACCGGGGAGCTGTTTTTT. Its protein is CASSSAGGTGELFF. The gene calls are TRBV5-6 and TRBJ2-2, with 10 positions matching TRBD2. Per the germline V gene, CDR1 is SGHDT and CDR2 is YYEEEE. The CDR3 length is 14 residues. J lost 5 bases, V lost 3 bases, and 1 base had no gene match.

The rearrangement links TRBV27 to TRBJ2-7; the D gene is possibly TRBD1 (6 bases). CDR3 length equals 14 residues. Germline loops: CDR1 MNHEY, CDR2 SMNVEV (reference sequence). V was pared by 3 bases and J by 6 bases, with 15 bases between. In DNA, the CDR3 is TGTGCCAGCAGTTTCAAGGGGAGACAGGTCGAGCAGTACTTC. Protein product: CASSFKGRQVEQYF.

The chain employs TRBV3-1 (or the pseudogene TRBV3-2) and TRBJ2-3, with TRBD2 matching 8 bases. Germline V CDR1 and CDR2: LGHDT, YNNKEL (reference sequence). V shed 0 bases and J 2 bases; nucleotides not matched to a gene: 4. This CDR3 is built from 16 residues. CDR3 loop: CASSQDWRGDTDTQYF. The CDR3 DNA is TGTGCCAGCAGCCAAGACTGGCGGGGGGACACAGATACGCAGTATTTT.